These 24 T cell receptor beta chains share one sample of origin, sequenced in a study of prognosis after radiotherapy for stage I lung cancer. From genomic DNA, TCR beta CDR3 was amplified by two-round multiplex PCR. Primers (each specific to one TRBV or TRBJ gene) were used in first-round PCR. TCRdb itself ran the multiplex PCR reads through MiXCR, one entry per CDR3 protein. The table records around 11,000 distinct CDR3 sequences, about 53% of them present only once. Sequencing used PBMCs, obtained before or after stereotactic body radiation therapy (not recorded which). The receptors stem from a donor over 45 with non-small cell lung cancer.

This clonotype is judged medium-sized. This sequence joins TRBV4-3 and TRBJ2-7, with D possibly matching TRBD2 (5 bases). The V and J ends lost 0 bases and 5 bases respectively, with 14 bases between them. Germline CDR1 reads LGHNA; CDR2 reads YSLEER. There are 15 residues in the CDR3. This chain's CDR3 is CASSQDGNRHNEQYF. CDR3 nucleotides: TGCGCCAGCAGCCAAGACGGGAATCGTCACAACGAGCAGTACTTC.

The chain joins TRBV6-5 to TRBJ2-7; 9 nucleotides match TRBD1. The CDR3 is made up of 20 amino acids. In germline, CDR1 is MNHEY, CDR2 SVGAGI. The trim removed 3 bases at V and 7 bases at J, leaving 25 bases unmatched. The CDR3 loop is CASSYYAPGQGPQSPWEQYF. The CDR3 bases are TGTGCCAGCAGTTATTATGCCCCGGGACAGGGCCCCCAGTCCCCTTGGGAGCAGTACTTC.

Ten or more counts support this clonotype. The chain carries TRBV4-1 and TRBJ2-5; D unclear. CDR3 length: 11 residues. The V end was cut by 4 bases, the J end by 1 base, with 1 base between. Germline values: CDR1 MGHRA, CDR2 YSYEKL. The CDR3 nucleotides read TGCGCCAGCAGCCCCCAAGAGACCCAGTACTTC. Protein sequence: CASSPQETQYF.

This clonotype was seen ten or more times. V usage is TRBV6-4 and J usage is TRBJ2-4; no clear D gene. This CDR3 is built from 17 residues. Looked up from germline, CDR1 is MRHNA and CDR2 is SNTAGT. The ends were cut back, 10 bases at V and 0 bases at J, with 22 bases in the middle. CDR3 sequence: CATLPPYRSLAKNIQYF. CDR3 DNA sequence: TGTGCCACCCTCCCGCCCTACCGATCCCTAGCCAAAAACATTCAGTACTTC.

This clonotype rates as medium-sized. The chain recombines TRBV7-9 with TRBJ1-2; D call uncertain. V was clipped by 5 bases and J by 6 bases, with 22 bases between them. CDR3 size: 16 residues. Germline assignment: CDR1 SEHNR and CDR2 FQNEAQ (reference sequence). The CDR3 DNA reads as TGTGCCAGCAGCCCAGTCGGACGAGGGAGCTCGAATGGCTACACCTTC. Its translation is CASSPVGRGSSNGYTF.

The chain uses TRBV15 and TRBJ2-2; possibly TRBD1 or TRBD2 for D (5 bases each). The CDR3 is 14 amino acids. Trimming took off 6 bases at V and 6 bases at J, with 14 bases between the two ends. Looked up from germline, CDR1 is LNHNV and CDR2 is YYDKDF (reference sequence). The CDR3 here is CATSEQWDAGELFF. The CDR3 DNA follows: TGTGCCACCAGTGAACAGTGGGACGCCGGGGAGCTGTTTTTT.

In this sample, this clonotype is medium-sized. The chain links TRBV15 to TRBJ1-1; no clear D. The CDR3 sequence is 13 residues long. In germline, CDR1 is LNHNV, CDR2 YYDKDF (reference sequence). V was cut by 0 bases and J by 4 bases, with 6 bases left in between. The CDR3 protein is CATSREASTEAFF. The CDR3 DNA is TGTGCCACCAGCAGAGAGGCGAGCACTGAAGCTTTCTTT.

This clonotype is deemed medium-sized. The rearrangement uses TRBV18 and TRBJ1-1, with D possibly TRBD1 on 6 matching bases. The CDR3 runs to 15 residues. Trimming stripped 1 base from V and 2 bases from J, with 11 bases between. In germline, CDR1 is KGHSH, CDR2 LQKENI. The CDR3 spells CASSPLAQGNTEAFF. In nucleotides, the CDR3 is TGTGCCAGCTCACCACTGGCACAGGGAAACACTGAAGCTTTCTTT.

The sample holds one count of this clonotype. This chain uses TRBV19 with TRBJ1-2, with TRBD1 matching 10 bases. The V gene's germline CDR1 is LNHDA and CDR2 SQIVND (reference sequence). The CDR3 totals 13 residues. The V and J ends lost 9 bases and 6 bases, in that order; junction bases with no gene match: 7. DNA for the CDR3: TGTGCCAGAGCGGGACAGGGGACTGATGGCTACACCTTC. The encoded protein is CARAGQGTDGYTF.

The chain combines TRBV13 with TRBJ1-2, with D hard to call. V was trimmed by 2 bases and J by 7 bases, leaving 11 bases between them. This CDR3 is built from 13 residues. Germline CDR1 PRHDT, CDR2 FYEKMQ (reference sequence). The CDR3 sequence: CASSLSGKAGYTF. The DNA of the CDR3 is TGTGCCAGCAGCTTAAGTGGCAAGGCTGGCTACACCTTC.

This clonotype is classed as medium-sized. The rearrangement links TRBV29-1 to TRBJ1-3; D gene unclear. CDR1 SQVTM and CDR2 ANQGSEA come from the germline V gene. Trimming removed 2 bases at V and 0 bases at J, with 5 bases between. The CDR3 is 13 amino acids. This chain's CDR3 is CSVEQNSGNTIYF. The CDR3 DNA follows: TGCAGCGTTGAACAGAACTCTGGAAACACCATATATTTT.

This chain uses TRBV7-2 with TRBJ2-7; D is unresolved. The germline V gene has CDR1 SGHTA and CDR2 FQGNSA. Trimming pared 5 bases from V and 3 bases from J, leaving 17 bases between. The CDR3 consists of 15 residues. In nucleotides, the CDR3 is TGTGCCAGCAGCACAGATCGTAGTACCAACTACGAGCAGTACTTC. This translates into CASSTDRSTNYEQYF. Supplemented by reference TRBV7-2 and TRBJ2-7, the full variable domain reads GAGVSQSPSNKVTEKGKDVELRCDPISGHTALYWYRQSLGQGLEFLIYFQGNSAPDKSGLPSDRFSAERTGGSVSTLTIQRTQQEDSAVYLCASSTDRSTNYEQYFGPGTRLTVT.

The chain uses TRBV12-3 or TRBV12-4 and TRBJ2-3; no definite D call. The length of the CDR3 is 15 residues. Trimming removed 4 bases from V and 2 bases from J, with 13 bases in between. In DNA form, the CDR3 reads TGTGCCAGCAGTTACCAGTTGGCCTCCACAGATACGCAGTATTTT. It is translated as CASSYQLASTDTQYF.

Turning to this clonotype: Just one base apart from a much larger clone, this may be a read error. V and J are TRBV4-3 and TRBJ2-1; possibly TRBD2 for D (6 bases). Trimming took 1 base from V and 10 from J, leaving 14 bases between them. CDR1 is LGHNA and CDR2 is YSLEER in the germline V gene. The CDR3 contains 14 residues. The CDR3: CASSQVSGTLEQFF. Here the CDR3 DNA reads TGCGCCAGCAGCCAAGTCTCCGGGACTTTAGAGCAGTTCTTC.

By share of the sample, this clonotype is medium-sized. The V and J genes are TRBV11-3 and TRBJ1-2, with 7 nucleotides matching TRBD1. Trimming cost V 1 base and J 2 bases; bases outside gene matches: 7. Germline lookup yields CDR1 SGHNT and CDR2 YENEEA. CDR3 length: 16 amino acids. The CDR3 spells CASSLVPTGFNYGYTF. The CDR3 bases are TGTGCCAGCAGCTTAGTCCCGACAGGGTTCAACTATGGCTACACCTTC.

The V and J genes are TRBV19 and TRBJ1-2; 7 bases line up with TRBD1. V was clipped by 5 bases and J by 1 base; unmatched bases: 7. The CDR3 loop spans 15 amino acids. Germline CDR1 and CDR2: LNHDA and SQIVND (reference sequence). This chain's CDR3 is CASSLGTDLNYGYTF. CDR3 coding DNA: TGTGCCAGTAGTCTTGGGACAGACCTTAACTATGGCTACACCTTC.

This clonotype came up many times. The J gene is TRBJ2-7, the V gene TRBV7-8; TRBD1 matches 7 bases. The junction had 5 bases not matched to a gene; V was cut back by 6 bases and J by 0 bases. CDR1 is SGHVS and CDR2 is FQNEAQ in the germline V gene. The CDR3 covers 14 residues. Here the CDR3 reads CASRLRDSSYEQYF. CDR3 in DNA: TGTGCCAGCAGACTCCGGGACAGCTCCTACGAGCAGTACTTC.

This clonotype has at least ten counts. The chain employs TRBV2 and TRBJ2-3, with TRBD2 as a possible D gene (6 bases). CDR1 SNHLY and CDR2 FYNNEI come from the germline V gene. The V end lost 2 bases, the J end lost 0 bases, and 9 bases lay between the germline ends. This CDR3 spans 15 amino acids. The CDR3: CASSESGSSTDTQYF. As DNA, the CDR3 is TGTGCCAGCAGTGAAAGCGGGTCTAGCACAGATACGCAGTATTTT.

The CDR3 coding sequence is TGTGCCAGCTCACCAGGGCCAGGTAGCAATCAGCCCCAGCATTTT. Its translation is CASSPGPGSNQPQHF. This sequence joins TRBV18 and TRBJ1-5; no definite D call. Germline values: CDR1 KGHSH, CDR2 LQKENI. CDR3 length: 15 residues. V was cut by 2 bases and J by 0 bases, with 8 bases left in between.

The rearrangement joins TRBV19 to TRBJ2-1; maybe TRBD1 (6 bases). CDR3 length: 14 residues. CDR1 and CDR2 from the germline V gene are LNHDA and SQIVND (reference sequence). Trimming removed 3 bases at V and 7 bases at J, with 13 bases between. The CDR3 DNA sequence: TGTGCCAGTAGTATGGGGGCCCTTGGGAATGAGCAGTTCTTC. Translating it yields CASSMGALGNEQFF.

Judged by abundance, this clonotype is medium-sized. V usage is TRBV6-1 and J usage is TRBJ2-1, with 11 bases lining up with TRBD2. Unmatched junction bases numbered 8, after V lost 6 bases and J lost 4 bases. This CDR3 region has 16 residues. Looked up from germline, CDR1 is MNHNS and CDR2 is SASEGT. The CDR3 sequence is CASSHFSSGGYNEQFF. The CDR3 bases are TGTGCCAGCAGCCACTTTTCTAGCGGGGGGTACAATGAGCAGTTCTTC.

Only one count was recorded for this clonotype. The CDR3 end shows no conserved phenylalanine or tryptophan, and so a read error is likely. V usage is TRBV13 and J usage is TRBJ2-1, with D unresolved. Trimming removed 5 bases from V and 4 bases from J, with 12 bases in between. In germline, CDR1 is PRHDT, CDR2 FYEKMQ (reference sequence). CDR3 length: 14 residues. CDR3 residues: CASSHPARYNEQFL. The CDR3 bases are TGTGCCAGCAGCCACCCCGCCAGGTACAATGAGCAGTTCTTA.

Judged by abundance, this clonotype is medium-sized. V usage is TRBV5-8 and J usage is TRBJ2-3; 9 bases agree with TRBD1. The V and J ends lost 4 bases and 0 bases, in that order; junction bases with no gene match: 3. The CDR3 covers 15 residues. Germline V gene lookup returns CDR1 SGHTS and CDR2 YDEGEE. CDR3 amino acids: CASSTGTGSTDTQYF. The DNA of the CDR3 is TGTGCCAGCAGCACTGGGACAGGGAGCACAGATACGCAGTATTTT.

At least ten counts were recorded for this clonotype. This chain uses TRBV19 with TRBJ2-1; 7 bases are a match to TRBD1. Germline-derived CDR1 and CDR2 are LNHDA and SQIVND (reference sequence). This CDR3 is built from 14 residues. V lost 2 bases to trimming and J lost 5 bases; unmatched junction nucleotides: 3. CDR3 loop: CASSIRGTDNEQFF. DNA of the CDR3: TGTGCCAGTAGTATAAGGGGGACAGACAATGAGCAGTTCTTC. Filled out from reference TRBV19 and TRBJ2-1, the complete variable domain reads DGGITQSPKYLFRKEGQNVTLSCEQNLNHDAMYWYRQDPGQGLRLIYYSQIVNDFQKGDIAEGYSVSREKKESFPLTVTSAQKNPTAFYLCASSIRGTDNEQFFGPGTRLTVL.